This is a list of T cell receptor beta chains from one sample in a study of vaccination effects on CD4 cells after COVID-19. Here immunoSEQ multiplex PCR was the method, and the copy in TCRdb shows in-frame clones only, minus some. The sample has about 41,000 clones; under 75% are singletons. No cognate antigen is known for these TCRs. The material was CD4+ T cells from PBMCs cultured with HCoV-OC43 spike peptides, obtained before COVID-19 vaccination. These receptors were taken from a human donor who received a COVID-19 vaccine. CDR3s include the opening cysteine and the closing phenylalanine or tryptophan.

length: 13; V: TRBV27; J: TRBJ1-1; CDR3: CASSLYLNTEAFF
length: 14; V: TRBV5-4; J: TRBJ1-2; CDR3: CASSPETGIYGYTF
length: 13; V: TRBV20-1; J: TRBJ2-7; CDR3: CSASRLAGGEQYF
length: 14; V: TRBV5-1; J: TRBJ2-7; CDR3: CASSDRETPYEQYF
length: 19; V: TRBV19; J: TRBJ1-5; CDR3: CASSTTSGQLVDSNQPQHF
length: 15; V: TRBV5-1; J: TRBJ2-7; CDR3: CASSWGDRGSFEQYF
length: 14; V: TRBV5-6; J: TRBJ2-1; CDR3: CASLPGTAFNEQFF
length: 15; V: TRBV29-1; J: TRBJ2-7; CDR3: CSGASRTSFYYEQYF
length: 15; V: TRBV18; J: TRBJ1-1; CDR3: CASSPPDGLNTEAFF
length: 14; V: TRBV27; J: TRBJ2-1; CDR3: CASSNPGPYNEQFF
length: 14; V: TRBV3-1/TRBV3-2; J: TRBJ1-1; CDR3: CASSLLGPNTEAFF
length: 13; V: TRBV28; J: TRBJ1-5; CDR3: CASRLGGSQPQHF
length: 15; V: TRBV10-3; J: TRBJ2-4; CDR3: CATSPGLRGENIQYF